The source of this T cell receptor beta chain is a study of shared clonotypes between healthy human individuals. As for this clone: The antigen remains unidentified.

Profiled with immunoSEQ multiplex PCR; TCRdb holds only in-frame clones, not every one. This table holds 2 million to 2.5 million clones, over 85% found once. Regarding the study as a whole: Naive subsets tended to show greater estimated richness than memory subsets. Sorted-subset sequencing, rarefaction showed, was incomplete despite large depth.

The CDR3 loop spans 15 amino acids. CDR1 is SGHRS and CDR2 is YFSETQ in the germline V gene. After removal of 4 bases from V and 2 bases from J, the junction contained 8 bases not matched to a gene. The V gene is TRBV5-1, the J gene TRBJ1-1; 7 bases map to TRBD1. The sequence derives from a man younger than 30 in good health. Some clones in this sample may be carry-over from other donors' samples. The sample consisted of naive CD4+ T cells from PBMCs. Subset meaning: CD45RA+ positively selected. The CDR3 nucleotides read TGCGCCAGCAGCCCTTGGACAGGTCGAAACACTGAAGCTTTCTTT. Residues: CASSPWTGRNTEAFF. Full variable domain (missing parts from reference TRBV5-1 and TRBJ1-1): KAGVTQTPRYLIKTRGQQVTLSCSPISGHRSVSWYQQTPGQGLQFLFEYFSETQRNKGNFPGRFSGRQFSNSRSEMNVSTLELGDSALYLCASSPWTGRNTEAFFGQGTRLTVV.